This TCR beta chain was documented in a study of shared clonotypes between healthy human individuals. This CDR3 region has 14 residues. V gave up 2 bases and J gave up 8 bases, with 13 bases separating them. Per the germline V gene, CDR1 is SGHRS and CDR2 is YFSETQ. Only in-frame clones appear in the TCRdb table, and some are missing; sequencing was by immunoSEQ multiplex PCR. The data hold over a million clones, with approximately 98.5% observed a single time. Source material: naive CD4+ T cells sorted from blood. Subset meaning: CD45RA+ positively selected. This sequence joins TRBV5-1 and TRBJ1-4; possibly TRBD1 for D (5 bases). The receptor was isolated from a man aged 25-45 years in good health. CDR3 loop: CASSFGRVNEKLFF. Written as DNA, the CDR3 is TGCGCCAGCAGCTTTGGCAGGGTTAACGAAAAACTGTTTTTT.